Below are 24 T cell receptor beta chains sequenced from a single sample in a study of blood T cells in healthy people across ages. The authors ran a second PCR of about 7 to 11 cycles using a sample-barcoded 5' primer and a J-beta primer mix. TCRdb ran MiXCR on the 5' RACE reads and lists one entry per CDR3 protein. The table has approximately 1,700,000 distinct CDR3 sequences, more than 35% seen once; the top ten hold 23%. The material sequenced was blood. The receptors stem from a human donor in good health.

The rearrangement joins TRBV7-2 to TRBJ2-1; D is possibly TRBD2 (6 bases). V lost 0 bases and J lost 8, with 23 bases in between. The CDR3 is 18 residues long. Germline V gene data show CDR1 as SGHTA and CDR2 as FQGNSA. The CDR3 coding sequence is TGTGCCAGCAGCTTAGCGTACGGGGGTGGATCCTTTGGCTATGAGCAGTTCTTC. Amino acids: CASSLAYGGGSFGYEQFF.

This rearrangement joins TRBV9 to TRBJ2-1; TRBD2 aligns across 8 bases. Germline loops: CDR1 SGDLS, CDR2 YYNGEE. This CDR3 is built from 17 residues. V gave up 0 bases and J gave up 0 bases; unmatched junction bases: 5. The CDR3 loop is CASSVDGGAGSYNEQFF. CDR3 nucleotide sequence: TGTGCCAGCAGCGTAGACGGGGGGGCCGGCTCCTACAATGAGCAGTTCTTC.

This clonotype was seen a handful of times. The chain links TRBV28 to TRBJ2-7, with D hard to call. The CDR3 runs 12 residues. Germline V CDR1 and CDR2: MDHEN, SYDVKM. V lost 4 bases to trimming and J lost 4 bases, with 8 bases between them. CDR3 DNA sequence: TGTGCCAGCAGTTCATCGAATTACGAGCAGTACTTC. It codes for CASSSSNYEQYF.

The chain carries TRBV4-3 and TRBJ1-1, with D possibly matching TRBD1 (6 bases). CDR1 is LGHNA and CDR2 is YSLEER in the germline V gene. V gave up 0 bases and J gave up 7 bases, with 12 bases separating them. The CDR3 loop spans 14 amino acids. The CDR3 nucleotides are TGCGCCAGCAGCCAAGAGAGGGGGAATGGTGAAGCTTTCTTT. Protein: CASSQERGNGEAFF.

This clonotype was observed a single time. This chain links TRBV4-1 with TRBJ1-2; possibly TRBD1 for D (5 bases). The CDR3 contains 16 residues. Trimming pared 3 bases from V and 4 bases from J, leaving 18 bases between. Germline assignment: CDR1 MGHRA and CDR2 YSYEKL. The CDR3, as DNA: TGCGCCAGCAGCCACTCCCCGCAGGGTCTCGGCTATGGCTACACCTTC. Its protein is CASSHSPQGLGYGYTF.

This chain joins TRBV4-1 and TRBJ2-2, with no clear D. In germline, CDR1 is MGHRA, CDR2 YSYEKL. V was clipped by 4 bases and J by 2 bases, with 14 bases between them. This CDR3 comprises 16 residues. The CDR3 sequence: CASSPRPASNTGELFF. CDR3 nucleotide sequence: TGCGCCAGCAGCCCAAGACCTGCTTCTAACACCGGGGAGCTGTTTTTT.

V is TRBV5-1 and J is TRBJ1-4, with D possibly TRBD1 on 5 matching bases. The CDR3 spans 16 residues. Trimming pared 7 bases from V and 5 bases from J, leaving 21 bases between. CDR1 is SGHRS, CDR2 YFSETQ, per germline. CDR3 residues: CASAGGFGGINEKLFF. CDR3 DNA sequence: TGCGCCAGCGCTGGCGGGTTCGGGGGGATAAATGAAAAACTGTTTTTT.

This clonotype has a handful of counts. The chain carries TRBV12-3 or TRBV12-4 and TRBJ2-1; perhaps D is TRBD1 or TRBD2 (5 bases each). This CDR3 spans 15 amino acids. V was shortened by 6 bases and J by 3 bases, with 15 bases between the two germline ends. Written as DNA, the CDR3 is TGTGCCAGCAGAACCCGGGACCGCCACTACAATGAGCAGTTCTTC. It translates to CASRTRDRHYNEQFF.

The rearrangement uses TRBV4-3 and TRBJ2-3; D is possibly TRBD1 or TRBD2 (5 bases each). Germline V CDR1 and CDR2: LGHNA, YSLEER. There are 15 residues in the CDR3. Trimming removed 1 base at V and 6 bases at J, with 14 bases between. CDR3 region: CASSQVLRDPDTQYF. Here the CDR3 DNA reads TGCGCCAGCAGCCAAGTCTTGAGGGACCCCGATACGCAGTATTTT.

The CDR3 sequence is CASSFSVSQPQHF. In DNA form, the CDR3 reads TGTGCCAGCAGCTTTAGTGTGTCTCAGCCCCAGCATTTT. The chain employs TRBV7-2 and TRBJ1-5; D gene ambiguous. Trimming removed 3 bases at V and 6 bases at J, with 9 bases between. Germline CDR1 SGHTA, CDR2 FQGNSA. This CDR3 spans 13 amino acids.

This clonotype was seen a single time. The J gene is TRBJ2-1, the V gene TRBV6-5, with a tentative D call TRBD2 (7 bases). This CDR3 contains 13 residues. The germline V gene has CDR1 MNHEY and CDR2 SVGAGI. Trimming shortened V by 4 bases and J by 15 bases, and 19 bases separated the two germline ends. CDR3 region: CASSSGGQETRFF. The DNA for the CDR3 is TGTGCCAGCAGTTCGGGGGGACAAGAGACCCGGTTCTTC.

This clonotype has a handful of counts. CDR3 DNA: TGCAGTGCTAGAGGAGTGACAGGGGTCTACGAGCAGTACTTC. Translating it yields CSARGVTGVYEQYF. The gene calls are TRBV20-1 and TRBJ2-7; 8 bases align to TRBD1. The CDR3 sequence is 14 residues long. CDR1 is DFQATT and CDR2 is SNEGSKA in the germline V gene (reference sequence). Unmatched junction bases numbered 5, after V lost 1 base and J lost 3 bases.

Of note for this clonotype: A junction end diverges from the germline sequence, so it may reflect a read error. The chain employs TRBV11-2 and TRBJ1-2; 9 bases fit TRBD1. The CDR3 covers 15 residues. In germline, CDR1 is SGHAT, CDR2 FQNNGV. The CDR3, as DNA: TGTGCCAGCAGCCCCGGACAGGGGAGTCACTATGGCCACACCTTC. This codes for CASSPGQGSHYGHTF.

This rearrangement joins TRBV5-1 to TRBJ1-2; no clear D gene. The V end was cut by 6 bases, the J end by 3 bases, with 15 bases between. CDR1 is SGHRS, CDR2 YFSETQ, per germline. The CDR3 runs 14 residues. The CDR3, as DNA: TGCGCCAGCAAGCAGAACCTGGGGTACTATGGCTACACCTTC. Residues: CASKQNLGYYGYTF.

This clonotype was observed once. This sequence joins TRBV20-1 and TRBJ2-5; 9 bases are shared with TRBD2. The germline V gene encodes CDR1 DFQATT and CDR2 SNEGSKA (reference sequence). The CDR3 contains 14 residues. V was pared by 3 bases and J by 5 bases, with 7 bases of the junction left unmatched. CDR3 nucleotide sequence: TGCAGTGCTAGGGATACTAGCGGGCTCGAGACCCAGTACTTC. It translates to CSARDTSGLETQYF.

The rearrangement uses TRBV11-2 and TRBJ2-1; the D gene is possibly TRBD2 (6 bases). The DNA end is more similar to TRBJ2-7, so the J call may be wrong. CDR1 is SGHAT, CDR2 FQNNGV, per germline. The length of the CDR3 is 16 residues. The chain's CDR3 is CASSLVWGVSYNEQYF. DNA of the CDR3: TGTGCCAGCAGCTTAGTGTGGGGGGTCTCCTACAATGAGCAGTACTTC.

V gene TRBV9 combines with J gene TRBJ1-6, with D maybe TRBD1 (6 bases). Germline V gene lookup returns CDR1 SGDLS and CDR2 YYNGEE. V was shortened by 0 bases and J by 11 bases, with 15 bases between the two germline ends. This CDR3 has 15 residues. The CDR3 reads CASSVEIGGSTPLHF. The CDR3 coding sequence is TGTGCCAGCAGCGTAGAGATAGGGGGGTCTACACCCCTCCACTTT.

This clonotype has a handful of counts. The chain has TRBV28 and TRBJ2-1; TRBD1 matches 9 bases. CDR1 is MDHEN, CDR2 SYDVKM, per germline. CDR3 length: 16 residues. With 1 base clipped from V and 9 bases from J, the junction kept 10 bases outside the gene matches. The CDR3 nucleotides read TGTGCCAGCAGTTTATACCCGGACAGGGGAAGGGGTGAGCAGTTCTTC. Translated, it gives CASSLYPDRGRGEQFF.

The chain uses TRBV27 and TRBJ1-1; no definite D call. Germline V lookup: CDR1 MNHEY, CDR2 SMNVEV (reference sequence). Trimming stripped 2 bases from V and 1 base from J, with 11 bases between. CDR3 length: 15 amino acids. The CDR3 region has the DNA TGTGCCAGCAGTTTACGGGCAGAGGCGAACACTGAAGCTTTCTTT. Protein: CASSLRAEANTEAFF.

This clonotype was detected many times. This chain uses TRBV29-1 with TRBJ2-7, with D perhaps TRBD1 (5 bases). Germline assignment: CDR1 SQVTM and CDR2 ANQGSEA. The CDR3 is made up of 11 amino acids. Trimming left V 6 bases short and J 3 bases short, with 9 bases between. CDR3 amino acids: CSVGHGYEQYF. The CDR3 region has the DNA TGCAGCGTCGGACATGGCTACGAGCAGTACTTC.

This chain connects TRBV2 to TRBJ2-5; D gene uncertain. This CDR3 region has 14 residues. V was cut by 8 bases and J by 5 bases, with 18 bases left in between. CDR1 is SNHLY and CDR2 is FYNNEI in the germline V gene. The CDR3 DNA is TGTGCCAGCGCCCGATTGATGGGCGCGGAGACCCAGTACTTC. Translating gives CASARLMGAETQYF.

This chain links TRBV5-1 with TRBJ1-2, with 8 bases lining up with TRBD1. This CDR3 comprises 14 residues. The V segment lost 8 bases and the J segment 7 bases; nucleotides outside the gene matches: 13. Germline lookup yields CDR1 SGHRS and CDR2 YFSETQ. The CDR3 sequence: CASFAERTGSGYTF. The CDR3 DNA is TGCGCCAGTTTCGCCGAGAGGACAGGGAGTGGCTACACCTTC.

CDR3 residues: CASSLKRTDEKLFF. In DNA form, the CDR3 reads TGTGCCAGCAGCTTGAAACGGACAGATGAAAAACTGTTTTTT. The V and J genes are TRBV7-9 and TRBJ1-4; possible D gene TRBD1, 6 bases. The CDR3 sequence is 14 residues long. Trimming pared 3 bases from V and 6 bases from J, leaving 11 bases between. The V gene's germline CDR1 is SEHNR and CDR2 FQNEAQ (reference sequence).

This clonotype was observed a few times. The chain couples TRBV12-3 or TRBV12-4 to TRBJ1-2, with D uncertain. The CDR3 is made up of 17 amino acids. V was clipped by 2 bases and J by 4 bases, with 20 bases between them. CDR3 sequence: CASSLSGRSPRGYGYTF. The CDR3 bases are TGTGCCAGCAGTTTATCCGGGAGGAGTCCACGAGGCTATGGCTACACCTTC.